This TCR beta chain comes out of a study of blood T cell repertoires in COVID-19. Study summary: Acute and convalescent COVID-19 specimens originated in the United States, Italy and Spain.

Libraries were prepared by immunoSEQ multiplex PCR; TCRdb keeps only in-frame clonotypes and omits some of them. This table holds some 220,000 clones, about 85% found once. The CDR3 contains 14 residues. The germline V gene encodes CDR1 SEHNR and CDR2 FQNEAQ (reference sequence). V lost 4 bases to trimming and J lost 4 bases, with 10 bases between them. Sequenced sample: peripheral blood. The sequence was collected from a woman aged 60-75 years who had recovered from COVID-19. V and J are TRBV7-9 and TRBJ1-4, with D maybe TRBD1 (6 bases). Here the CDR3 reads CASSSGQSNEKLFF. The DNA of the CDR3 is TGTGCCAGCAGCTCGGGACAAAGTAATGAAAAACTGTTTTTT.